These T cell receptor beta chains were read from a single sample in a study of graft-versus-host responses after intestinal transplantation. For these receptors, no antigen is known. TCRdb keeps only in-frame clones here, not all; method: immunoSEQ multiplex PCR. The profile shows over 55,000 clones, 90% of them singletons. Sequencing was performed on unstimulated CD8+ T cells sorted from spleen or lymph node cells, taken before intestinal transplant. These receptors were collected from a human donor who received an intestinal transplant. Each CDR3 is given with its conserved first and last residue. Fields, in order: clone size, V gene, CDR3 protein. The size entry is marked missing in some rows and otherwise reads once, few, many or a size class.

clone size: -; V gene: TRBV2; CDR3 protein: CASIRIKAGANTGELFF
clone size: -; V gene: TRBV6-5; CDR3 protein: CASSQYVRGASYTF
clone size: -; V gene: TRBV5-1; CDR3 protein: CASSLGIGTGGSPLHF
clone size: -; V gene: TRBV4-2; CDR3 protein: CASSKQPQVDEQFF
clone size: -; V gene: TRBV10-1; CDR3 protein: CASSEGPAYQFF
clone size: -; V gene: TRBV21-1; CDR3 protein: CASSKVAGGPGGTDTQYF
clone size: -; V gene: TRBV21-1; CDR3 protein: CAGKDSNTEAFF
clone size: -; V gene: TRBV6-5; CDR3 protein: CASSTLGGREQYF
clone size: once; V gene: TRBV5-6; CDR3 protein: CASSLQGAWETQYF
clone size: -; V gene: TRBV5-6; CDR3 protein: CASSLGQSQETQYF
clone size: -; V gene: TRBV11-2; CDR3 protein: CASSSGQSSSYEQYF
clone size: -; V gene: TRBV13; CDR3 protein: CASSDTSGGRSYEQYF
clone size: -; V gene: TRBV7-9; CDR3 protein: CASSHRDSPGEQYF
clone size: -; V gene: TRBV7-7; CDR3 protein: CASSSGDSPSTDTQYF
clone size: once; V gene: TRBV5-6; CDR3 protein: CASSLGGVGQPQHF
clone size: -; V gene: TRBV11-2; CDR3 protein: CASSLDWTSGGAFNEQFF
clone size: once; V gene: TRBV5-6; CDR3 protein: CASSLASIPDTQYF
clone size: -; V gene: TRBV27; CDR3 protein: CASKRAGGTDTQYF
clone size: -; V gene: TRBV2; CDR3 protein: CASSEAGTGPYGYTF
clone size: -; V gene: TRBV10-1; CDR3 protein: CASSESGGGAMDTQYF
clone size: once; V gene: TRBV9; CDR3 protein: CASSETGSTEAFF
clone size: -; V gene: TRBV23-1; CDR3 protein: CASSEGSLPNSPLHF
clone size: -; V gene: TRBV27; CDR3 protein: CASSAGTGSGNIQYF
clone size: -; V gene: TRBV9; CDR3 protein: CASSTHTGAYNEQFF
clone size: -; V gene: TRBV21-1; CDR3 protein: CASRGSGNSGNTIYF
clone size: -; V gene: TRBV7-8; CDR3 protein: CASTPGTGSKETQYF
clone size: once; V gene: TRBV7-8; CDR3 protein: CASSPNLAGGQFF
clone size: -; V gene: TRBV4-2; CDR3 protein: CASSQPTGRAGELFF
clone size: -; V gene: TRBV12-5; CDR3 protein: CASGLAPGTGDVQYF
clone size: -; V gene: TRBV11-2; CDR3 protein: CASSLGQTDTQYF
clone size: once; V gene: TRBV7-9; CDR3 protein: CASSLAGTSGDQYQETQYF
clone size: -; V gene: TRBV15; CDR3 protein: CATSTTPGGAYEQYF
clone size: -; V gene: TRBV4-1; CDR3 protein: CASRAAADRAGELFF
clone size: -; V gene: TRBV10-2; CDR3 protein: CASSESGGRTEAFF
clone size: few; V gene: TRBV11-2; CDR3 protein: CASRVVVTSIEQFF
clone size: few; V gene: TRBV5-6; CDR3 protein: CASSSTGVSYEQYF
clone size: -; V gene: TRBV4-1; CDR3 protein: CASSQDPSGLYNEQFF
clone size: -; V gene: TRBV2; CDR3 protein: CASSESEQFF
clone size: -; V gene: TRBV11-2; CDR3 protein: CASNSLDRLNSPLHF
clone size: -; V gene: TRBV13; CDR3 protein: CASSAGQGGTPFSGANVLTF
clone size: once; V gene: TRBV5-4; CDR3 protein: CASSGTGETGELFF
clone size: -; V gene: TRBV27; CDR3 protein: CASSLSGRYGYTF
clone size: -; V gene: TRBV27; CDR3 protein: CASSSGQGSYGYTF
clone size: -; V gene: TRBV2; CDR3 protein: CASSVFAPRNEQYF
clone size: -; V gene: TRBV27; CDR3 protein: CASTKPGGTEAFF
clone size: -; V gene: TRBV7-9; CDR3 protein: CASLGVEETQYF
clone size: -; V gene: TRBV4-1; CDR3 protein: CASSQPQITGLNTEAFF
clone size: -; V gene: TRBV15; CDR3 protein: CATSRDDLPRGNYGYTF
clone size: -; V gene: TRBV9; CDR3 protein: CASSEQVPDTQYF
clone size: -; V gene: TRBV9; CDR3 protein: CASSTGTSGVEQYF
clone size: few; V gene: TRBV10-1; CDR3 protein: CASSESLGTGPTGELFF
clone size: -; V gene: TRBV7-9; CDR3 protein: CASSLTESTDTQYF